This note documents a single T cell receptor (beta chain) sequence. No cognate antigen has been identified for it. No much larger clone is present one base from it, and per-base qualities are unavailable. The donors were healthy, HIV-negative adults who had no recently reported acute infections or vaccinations. Only Caucasian adults living in Nashville, Tennessee, USA were represented among the donors. In the unsorted samples, some 94 million PBMCs were counted, and genomic DNA was extracted using the QIAamp DNA Blood Mini kit. Blood was obtained by leukapheresis, after which PBMCs were separated by Ficoll-Histopaque density gradient centrifugation and cryopreserved in liquid nitrogen vapor phase. The data are from a study of shared clonotypes between healthy human individuals (dated by TCRdb to 2018 to 2020). With regard to the full study: The cohort comprised a couple of women and a few men aged 18 to 49 years. To increase sequencing depth and limit assay-specific biases, different laboratories used diverse techniques to prepare libraries and sequence TCR repertoires. Per donor, leukapheresis produced somewhere between about 0.94 and 9.5 billion PBMCs. To estimate repertoire size and how much clonotype sharing occurs between individuals, the study deeply sequenced the blood TCR repertoires of five healthy adults.

TCR CDR3 regions were amplified from genomic DNA by multiplex PCR using the deep immunoSEQ assay. Extracted genomic DNA from each cell subset was spread evenly across all wells of several immunoSEQ 96-well plates, with each plate serving as a replicate. For unsorted PBMC, each replicate PCR was loaded with approximately 300 ng genomic DNA, equivalent to around 30,000 T cell genomes. Ten immunoSEQ deep assay plates were used to sequence unsorted PBMC genomic DNA. The purified libraries were quantified using a Qubit 3.0 fluorometer, sized with a Bioanalyzer 2100, and then quantified again using the KAPA Library Quantification kit. A separate single-read 150-cycle Illumina NextSeq 550 flow cell was used to sequence each immunoSEQ 96-well plate. The original methods were these. Because only junctional sequences without quality scores were contained in the immunoSEQ output, filtering matching that applied to full-length reads could not be performed. Sequences were annotated with PyIR, a Python wrapper for IgBLAST v1.9, using IMGT germline references to assign V/J genes and CDR3. Any read was removed if the V/J assignment was weak (E-value above 1e-6), the CDR3 was missing, or the read contained stop codons, out-of-frame junctions, or ambiguous translated residues. V3J clonotypes were defined as sequences sharing the same inferred V gene, J gene, and CDR3 amino acid sequence. Percentage overlap between repertoires was calculated by dividing the number of shared unique clonotypes by the size of the smaller repertoire. Richness of each repertoire was evaluated using RTK rarefaction, the Chao1 estimator, and Recon v2.1 estimates of unobserved clonotypes. The source is immuneACCESS, and TCRdb retained only in-frame sequences with V and J called. Part of the clones is not carried over; for the studies checked, unresolved V genes explain less than half of this, and the remainder is unexplained. V, J and clone size derive from that table, while D and trimming were established from the DNA sequence. This sample lists about half a million clones; about 78% were detected once. The ten largest clones take up approximately 12% of the sample.

Beyond this particular receptor, the publication reports: Because the study included a small number of donors, the genetic and exposure-history diversity represented was limited. Only blood was sampled, and tissue TCR repertoires likely differ from those in blood. Pairwise subsampling led to the expectation that sequencing depth would affect the degree of clonotype sharing among donors.

The CDR3 holds 13 amino acids from the cysteine to the phenylalanine. Of all the DNA, just the CDR3 is kept, 39 bases in frame from base 1. The germline V gene specifies SNHLY as CDR1 and FYNNEI as CDR2. Trimming takes 10 bases off V and 10 bases off J; junction bases not matched to a gene: 8. The rearrangement joined TRBV2 to TRBJ2-1, with 12 middle bases fitting TRBD2. The TCR originated in a woman aged 40 to 49 in good health. Some clones in this sample may be carry-over from other donors' samples. The sample comprised PBMCs. The bases read TGTGCCACCTCTAGCGGGAGGGCCGGGGAGCAGTTCTTC. This translates into CATSSGRAGEQFF.